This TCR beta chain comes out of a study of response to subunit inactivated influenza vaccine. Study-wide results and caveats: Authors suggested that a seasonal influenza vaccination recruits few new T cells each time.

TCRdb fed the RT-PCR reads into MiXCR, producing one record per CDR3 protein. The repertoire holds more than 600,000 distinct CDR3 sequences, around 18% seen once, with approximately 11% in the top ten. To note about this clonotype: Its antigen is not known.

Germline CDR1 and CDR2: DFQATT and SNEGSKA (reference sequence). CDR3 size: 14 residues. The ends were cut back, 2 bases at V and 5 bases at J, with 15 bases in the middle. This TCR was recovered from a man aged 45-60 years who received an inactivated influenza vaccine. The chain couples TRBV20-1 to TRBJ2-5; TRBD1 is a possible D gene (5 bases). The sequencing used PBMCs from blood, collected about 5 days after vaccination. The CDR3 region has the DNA TGCAGTGCTAGATGGACATCCAAAGGCGAGACCCAGTACTTC. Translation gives CSARWTSKGETQYF.